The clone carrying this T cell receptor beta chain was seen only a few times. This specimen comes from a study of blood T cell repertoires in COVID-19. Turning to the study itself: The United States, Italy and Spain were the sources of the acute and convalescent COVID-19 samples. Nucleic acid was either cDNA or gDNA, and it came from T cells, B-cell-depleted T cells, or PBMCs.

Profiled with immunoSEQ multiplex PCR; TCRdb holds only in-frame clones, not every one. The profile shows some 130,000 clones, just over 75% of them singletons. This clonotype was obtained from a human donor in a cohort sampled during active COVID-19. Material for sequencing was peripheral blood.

For the CDR3, the DNA is TGTGCCAGTAGTATTTCAGGGGCGCGAAAGAATGAGCAGTTCTTC. Translated, it gives CASSISGARKNEQFF. This sequence joins TRBV19 and TRBJ2-1, with D perhaps TRBD1 (6 bases). V was shortened by 3 bases and J by 7 bases, with 16 bases between the two germline ends. The CDR3 contains 15 residues. Germline assignment: CDR1 LNHDA and CDR2 SQIVND (reference sequence).